One sample yielded the 28 T cell receptor beta chains listed below, sequenced in a study of blood T cells in healthy people across ages (dated by TCRdb to between 2014 and 2017). Library construction relied on 5' RACE. Sequenced on an Illumina HiSeq 2500. A second PCR of roughly 6 to 11 cycles was performed with a sample-barcoded 5' primer and a J-beta primer mix. TCRdb's own reprocessing of the public reads used fastp at Q25 and MiXCR and kept productive beta chains. Here each entry gathers all rows of one CDR3 protein and keeps the most common genes and DNA. The sample yields hundreds of thousands of distinct CDR3 sequences; roughly 60% were counted once. Of the sample, 22% is held by the ten largest clones. Sequences were obtained from blood. These receptors all come from a man under 40 in good health.

The CDR3 sequence: CASSPTNFAETQYF. CDR3 nucleotides: TGTGCCAGCAGCCCCACCAACTTCGCAGAGACCCAGTACTTC. This chain links TRBV7-8 with TRBJ2-5; D not resolved. Germline V CDR1 and CDR2: SGHVS, FQNEAQ. CDR3 length: 14 residues. Trimming took 5 bases from V and 4 from J, leaving 14 bases between them.

The chain recombines TRBV2 with TRBJ1-2; 7 nucleotides agree with TRBD1. J was trimmed by 4 bases and V by 6 bases; bases with no gene match: 5. Germline V gene data show CDR1 as SNHLY and CDR2 as FYNNEI. CDR3 length equals 13 residues. The CDR3 nucleotides are TGTGCCAGCAGGGGACAGAATGTCTATGGCTACACCTTC. This encodes CASRGQNVYGYTF.

This clonotype was seen a few times. The chain is built from TRBV9 and TRBJ2-5; TRBD2 is a possible D gene (5 bases). The J call may be in error: the DNA end matches TRBJ2-7 better. Germline lookup yields CDR1 SGDLS and CDR2 YYNGEE. CDR3 length: 14 amino acids. The CDR3 DNA reads as TGTGCCAGCAGCGCATCTAGCTTACCAATCGAGCAGTACTTC. It yields the protein CASSASSLPIEQYF.

The CDR3 protein is CAWEAGAGNEQFF. In nucleotides, the CDR3 is TGTGCCTGGGAAGCGGGAGCTGGCAATGAGCAGTTCTTC. This chain links TRBV30 with TRBJ2-1; TRBD2 agrees at 8 bases. CDR3 length: 13 amino acids. With V trimmed by 5 bases and J by 6 bases, 6 bases remained unmatched. The germline V gene encodes CDR1 GTSNPN and CDR2 SVGIG (reference sequence). The whole variable domain, remainder taken from reference TRBV30 and TRBJ2-1, is SQTIHQWPATLVQPVGSPLSLECTVEGTSNPNLYWYRQAAGRGLQLLFYSVGIGQISSEVPQNLSASRPQDRQFILSSKKLLLSDSGFYLCAWEAGAGNEQFFGPGTRLTVL.

The chain couples TRBV29-1 to TRBJ2-1; a possible D gene is TRBD1 (6 bases). This CDR3 is 14 amino acids long. The germline V and J ends were trimmed by 7 bases and 0 bases, with 13 bases remaining between them. Per germline, CDR1 SQVTM and CDR2 ANQGSEA. CDR3 sequence: CSALGAGSYNEQFF. CDR3 coding DNA: TGCAGCGCTTTGGGGGCAGGCTCCTACAATGAGCAGTTCTTC.

This chain uses TRBV27 with TRBJ2-4; D may match TRBD1 or TRBD2 (5 bases each). Judging by the DNA end, TRBJ2-7 fits better; the J call may be wrong. This CDR3 has 15 amino acids. The V gene's germline CDR1 is MNHEY and CDR2 SMNVEV (reference sequence). The DNA for the CDR3 is TGTGCCAGCAGTTTGAGGGGTCCGTCAGCCTACGAGCAGTACTTC. It codes for CASSLRGPSAYEQYF.

This rearrangement joins TRBV29-1 to TRBJ2-5; D uncertain. The CDR3 is 15 amino acids. Trimming took off 5 bases at V and 11 bases at J, with 27 bases between the two ends. From germline, CDR1 is SQVTM and CDR2 ANQGSEA. DNA of the CDR3: TGCAGCGTTAACAGTGCGGCCGCTCTCTACAATGAGCAGTACTTC. This sequence encodes CSVNSAAALYNEQYF.

This sequence joins TRBV20-1 and TRBJ2-1; the match to TRBD2 covers 7 bases. The CDR3 is 14 residues long. V lost 6 bases to trimming and J lost 3 bases; unmatched junction nucleotides: 8. Germline CDR1 reads DFQATT; CDR2 reads SNEGSKA (reference sequence). The CDR3 DNA reads as TGCAGTGCAGTCCGACTAGCAGACTACAATGAGCAGTTCTTC. It specifies CSAVRLADYNEQFF.

This clonotype was picked up a small number of times. This chain links TRBV20-1 with TRBJ2-3, with D hard to call. The CDR3 length is 12 residues. V lost 0 bases, J lost 9 bases, and 10 bases lay in between. The germline V gene encodes CDR1 DFQATT and CDR2 SNEGSKA (reference sequence). The CDR3 protein is CSARETVDTQYF. CDR3 nucleotide sequence: TGCAGTGCTAGAGAGACGGTAGACACGCAGTATTTT.

V is TRBV29-1 and J is TRBJ2-1, with 8 bases fitting TRBD2. Germline V gene data show CDR1 as SQVTM and CDR2 as ANQGSEA. The CDR3 runs 13 residues. With 5 bases clipped from V and 5 bases from J, the junction kept 5 bases outside the gene matches. This CDR3 reads CSVLGTSNNEQFF. The CDR3, as DNA: TGCAGCGTTCTCGGGACTAGTAACAATGAGCAGTTCTTC.

The sample holds a few counts of this clonotype. The chain couples TRBV20-1 to TRBJ2-5; 8 bases line up with TRBD2. The V and J ends lost 4 bases and 3 bases, in that order; junction bases with no gene match: 7. This CDR3 region has 14 residues. Germline values: CDR1 DFQATT, CDR2 SNEGSKA (reference sequence). This CDR3 reads CSATSLAAEETQYF. CDR3 nucleotides: TGCAGTGCTACCTCACTAGCGGCCGAAGAGACCCAGTACTTC.

This chain joins TRBV6-4 and TRBJ1-1; the D gene is possibly TRBD1 (5 bases). The V gene lost 11 bases and the J gene lost 0 bases, with 16 bases spanning the gap. The CDR3 has 14 amino acids. The V gene's germline CDR1 is MRHNA and CDR2 SNTAGT. CDR3 DNA: TGTGCCCCTAGAGAGGGGACCCTGAACACTGAAGCTTTCTTT. This translates into CAPREGTLNTEAFF.

Here the CDR3 reads CSAPNAGTEKLYEQYF. The CDR3 DNA is TGCAGTGCTCCAAACGCCGGGACGGAGAAACTATACGAGCAGTACTTC. The chain recombines TRBV20-1 with TRBJ2-7; either TRBD1 or TRBD2 may fit D (5 bases each). CDR3 length: 16 amino acids. Germline V gene data show CDR1 as DFQATT and CDR2 as SNEGSKA (reference sequence). V lost 5 bases and J lost 4, with 24 bases in between.

This sequence joins TRBV20-1 and TRBJ2-3, with 12 bases fitting TRBD2. Germline V gene data show CDR1 as DFQATT and CDR2 as SNEGSKA (reference sequence). There are 14 residues in the CDR3. V shed 6 bases, J shed 6 bases, and the junction held 7 bases outside the gene matches. CDR3 DNA sequence: TGCAGTGCCCACACTAGCGGGAGGCCCGATACGCAGTATTTT. Translating it yields CSAHTSGRPDTQYF.

This clonotype was detected once. This chain connects TRBV4-3 to TRBJ1-4, with 8 nucleotides matching TRBD1. CDR3 length equals 15 residues. V gave up 3 bases and J gave up 6 bases; unmatched junction bases: 6. Germline V lookup: CDR1 LGHNA, CDR2 YSLEER. The CDR3 region is CASSHWTGWDEKLFF. The CDR3 bases are TGCGCCAGCAGCCATTGGACAGGGTGGGATGAAAAACTGTTTTTT.

This chain links TRBV5-6 with TRBJ2-7; 9 bases match TRBD1. After removal of 5 bases from V and 5 bases from J, the junction contained 5 bases not matched to a gene. The CDR3 has 13 amino acids. Germline V gene data show CDR1 as SGHDT and CDR2 as YYEEEE. CDR3 DNA sequence: TGTGCCAGCAGACCCTGGACAGGGGACGAGCAGTACTTC. It specifies CASRPWTGDEQYF.

This chain uses TRBV7-6 with TRBJ2-7; D is unclear. Germline V gene data show CDR1 as SGHVS and CDR2 as FNYEAQ. CDR3 length: 14 residues. Trimming took 5 bases from V and 0 from J, leaving 11 bases between them. CDR3 in amino acids: CASSPSTHSYEQYF. DNA of the CDR3: TGTGCCAGCAGCCCATCGACACACTCCTACGAGCAGTACTTC.

The table lists this clonotype with a count of one. The chain joins TRBV29-1 to TRBJ2-1; 10 bases line up with TRBD2. Germline CDR1 reads SQVTM; CDR2 reads ANQGSEA. Trimming at V came to 4 bases and at J to 6 bases, leaving 9 bases not matched to a gene. The length of the CDR3 is 15 residues. The CDR3 sequence is CSVGFSSGSGNEQFF. The CDR3 nucleotides are TGCAGCGTTGGATTCTCTAGCGGGAGTGGCAATGAGCAGTTCTTC.

This clonotype was recorded a few times. In DNA form, the CDR3 reads TGCGCCAGCAGCCAAGACTCACGGGGCAGGGCCTACGAGCAGTACTTC. This sequence encodes CASSQDSRGRAYEQYF. The chain recombines TRBV4-3 with TRBJ2-7; either TRBD1 or TRBD2 may fit D (5 bases each). Per germline, CDR1 LGHNA and CDR2 YSLEER. There are 16 residues in the CDR3. V was clipped by 0 bases and J by 2 bases, with 14 bases between them.

The chain uses TRBV27 and TRBJ2-3; TRBD2 matches at 8 bases. This CDR3 is built from 14 residues. Losses at the gene ends were 3 bases for V and 4 bases for J; bases not matched to a gene: 3. Per germline, CDR1 MNHEY and CDR2 SMNVEV (reference sequence). This chain's CDR3 is CASSFVAGPDTQYF. The CDR3 DNA is TGTGCCAGCAGTTTCGTAGCGGGGCCAGATACGCAGTATTTT.

This clonotype was seen a few times. This chain joins TRBV2 and TRBJ2-3, with D maybe TRBD2 (6 bases). Germline V gene sequence: CDR1 SNHLY, CDR2 FYNNEI. V lost 5 bases and J 4 bases, leaving 13 bases between the germline ends. The CDR3 length is 14 residues. CDR3: CASSPGLHPDTQYF. The CDR3 DNA reads TGTGCCAGCAGTCCGGGACTTCACCCAGATACGCAGTATTTT. Together with reference TRBV2 and TRBJ2-3, the CDR3 gives the full variable domain: EPEVTQTPSHQVTQMGQEVILRCVPISNHLYFYWYRQILGQKVEFLVSFYNNEISEKSEIFDDQFSVERPDGSNFTLKIRSTKLEDSAMYFCASSPGLHPDTQYFGPGTRLTVL.

In this sample, this clonotype turned up a few times. The chain employs TRBV13 and TRBJ2-1; D perhaps matches TRBD2 (6 bases). V lost 5 bases and J lost 11, with 16 bases in between. The CDR3 sequence is 13 residues long. Germline V CDR1 and CDR2: PRHDT, FYEKMQ (reference sequence). CDR3 sequence reads: CASSQTWRGQQFF. In nucleotides, the CDR3 is TGTGCCAGCAGCCAAACCTGGAGGGGTCAGCAGTTCTTC.

This CDR3 reads CASSLGPDHTNYGYTF. The CDR3 DNA reads as TGTGCCAGCAGCCTCGGGCCGGATCACACTAACTATGGCTACACCTTC. V and J are TRBV9 and TRBJ1-2; the D is unclear. CDR1 SGDLS and CDR2 YYNGEE come from the germline V gene. Trimming shortened V by 4 bases and J by 0 bases, and 16 bases separated the two germline ends. The CDR3 runs 16 residues.

This clonotype was recorded a few times. J is TRBJ2-1 and V is TRBV7-2; D is perhaps TRBD1 (7 bases). Trimming took 4 bases from V and 6 from J, leaving 16 bases between them. CDR1 and CDR2 from the germline V gene are SGHTA and FQGNSA. The CDR3 is 15 residues long. The CDR3 sequence: CASSSRAQGGNEQFF. For the CDR3, the DNA is TGTGCCAGCAGCTCCCGCGCTCAGGGGGGCAATGAGCAGTTCTTC.

The chain employs TRBV6-6 and TRBJ1-1, with 9 bases identical to TRBD1. With 7 bases clipped from V and 5 bases from J, the junction kept 5 bases outside the gene matches. Germline lookup yields CDR1 MNHNY and CDR2 SVGAGI (reference sequence). The CDR3 length is 13 residues. This CDR3 is CASTQGTGTEAFF. CDR3 sequence (DNA): TGTGCCAGCACCCAAGGGACAGGGACTGAAGCTTTCTTT.

The V gene is TRBV27, the J gene TRBJ2-1, with TRBD2 matching over 8 bases. V was pared by 3 bases and J by 4 bases, with 2 bases of the junction left unmatched. Germline V gives CDR1 MNHEY, CDR2 SMNVEV (reference sequence). The CDR3 consists of 14 residues. The CDR3 here is CASSFVAGYNEQFF. CDR3 sequence (DNA): TGTGCCAGCAGTTTTGTAGCGGGGTACAATGAGCAGTTCTTC.

In this sample, this clonotype turned up a few times. This rearrangement joins TRBV3-1 to TRBJ2-7; no clear D. The V end was cut by 2 bases, the J end by 2 bases, with 13 bases between. The germline CDR1 and CDR2 sequences are LGHDT and YNNKEL (reference sequence). The CDR3 is 15 residues long. CDR3 DNA: TGTGCCAGCAGCCAAAAGCCAAAGGCCCCCTACGAGCAGTACTTC. Translation gives CASSQKPKAPYEQYF.

The gene calls are TRBV20-1 and TRBJ2-7; D is tentatively TRBD1 or TRBD2 (6 bases each). With 4 bases removed from V and 3 bases from J, the gap between germline ends came to 13 bases. This CDR3 comprises 13 residues. CDR1 is DFQATT and CDR2 is SNEGSKA in the germline V gene (reference sequence). The CDR3: CSAKRGEIYEQYF. The DNA for the CDR3 is TGCAGTGCTAAAAGGGGGGAGATCTACGAGCAGTACTTC.